In this sample, the clone carrying this T cell receptor (beta chain) turned up once. The same CDR3 is also encoded by other DNA sequences in this sample. Treatment denoted: oral pan-JAK inhibitor, 5-10 mg twice daily. Trimming removed 3 bases from V and 0 bases from J, with 7 bases in between. The V gene's germline CDR1 is SGHDT and CDR2 YYEEEE. CDR3 length: 13 residues. cDNA prepared by RNA extraction and subsequent reverse transcription served as the template for sequencing. Assay used: immunoSEQ multiplex PCR; TCRdb lists only in-frame clones, some missing. In the table there are roughly 100,000 clones, over 75% of which are singletons. The entry originates in a study of CD8+ T cells in alopecia areata. Across the whole study: Dosing with tofacitinib proceeded for 6 to 18 months, followed by 6 months off drug.

The rearrangement uses TRBV5-6 and TRBJ2-7; D perhaps matches TRBD2 (6 bases). The receptor comes from a human donor with alopecia areata. Sequencing used CD8+ T cells sorted from blood, obtained between weeks 30 and 35, from a patient treated with tofacitinib. As DNA, the CDR3 is TGTGCCAGCAGCTCCGGGGGCTCCTACGAGCAGTACTTC. The encoded protein is CASSSGGSYEQYF.